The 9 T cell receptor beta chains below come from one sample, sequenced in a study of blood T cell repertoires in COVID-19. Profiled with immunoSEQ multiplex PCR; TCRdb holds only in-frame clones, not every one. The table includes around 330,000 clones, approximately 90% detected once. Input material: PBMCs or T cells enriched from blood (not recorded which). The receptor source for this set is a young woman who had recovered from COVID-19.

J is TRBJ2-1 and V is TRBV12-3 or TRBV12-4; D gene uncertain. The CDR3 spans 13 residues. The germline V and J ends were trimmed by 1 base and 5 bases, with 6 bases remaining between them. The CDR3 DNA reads TGTGCCAGCAGTTTAGTACTGAACAATGAGCAGTTCTTC. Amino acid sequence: CASSLVLNNEQFF.

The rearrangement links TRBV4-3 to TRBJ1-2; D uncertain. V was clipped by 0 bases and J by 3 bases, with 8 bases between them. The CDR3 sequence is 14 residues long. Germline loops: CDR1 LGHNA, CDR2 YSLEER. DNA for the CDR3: TGCGCCAGCAGCCAAGACGCATTAGACTATGGCTACACCTTC. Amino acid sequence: CASSQDALDYGYTF.

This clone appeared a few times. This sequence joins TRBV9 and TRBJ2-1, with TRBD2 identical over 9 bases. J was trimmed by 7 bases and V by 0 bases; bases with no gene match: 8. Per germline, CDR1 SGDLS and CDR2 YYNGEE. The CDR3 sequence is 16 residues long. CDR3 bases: TGTGCCAGCAGCGTAGCGGGACTAGCAAAATTGAATGAGCAGTTCTTC. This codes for CASSVAGLAKLNEQFF.

The CDR3 here is CASSESRGGSYEQYF. For the CDR3, the DNA is TGTGCCAGCAGTGAAAGTAGGGGGGGGTCCTACGAGCAGTACTTC. V and J are TRBV2 and TRBJ2-7; possibly TRBD2 for D (7 bases). The CDR3 is 15 residues long. With 2 bases removed from V and 1 base from J, the gap between germline ends came to 12 bases. CDR1 is SNHLY and CDR2 is FYNNEI in the germline V gene.

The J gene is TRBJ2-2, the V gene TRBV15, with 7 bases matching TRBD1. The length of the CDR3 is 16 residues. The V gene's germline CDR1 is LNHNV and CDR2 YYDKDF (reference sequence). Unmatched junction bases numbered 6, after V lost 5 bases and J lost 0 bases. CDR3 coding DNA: TGTGCCACCAGCTCCCGGGACAGCGCGAACACCGGGGAGCTGTTTTTT. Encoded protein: CATSSRDSANTGELFF.

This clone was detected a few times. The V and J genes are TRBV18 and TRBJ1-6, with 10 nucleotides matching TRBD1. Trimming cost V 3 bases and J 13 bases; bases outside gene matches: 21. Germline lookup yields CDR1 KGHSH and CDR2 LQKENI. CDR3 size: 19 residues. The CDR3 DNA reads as TGTGCCAGCTCACCCCTTACGGGACAGGGGCGCGGACAATCGGTCCCCCTCCACTTT. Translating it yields CASSPLTGQGRGQSVPLHF.

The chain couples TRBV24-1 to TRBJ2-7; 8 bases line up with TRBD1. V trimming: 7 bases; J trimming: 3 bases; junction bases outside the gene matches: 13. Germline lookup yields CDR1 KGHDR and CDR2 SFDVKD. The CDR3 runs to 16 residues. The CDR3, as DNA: TGTGCCACCAGCCCCCGGCGGACAGGGTCTTACTACGAGCAGTACTTC. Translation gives CATSPRRTGSYYEQYF.

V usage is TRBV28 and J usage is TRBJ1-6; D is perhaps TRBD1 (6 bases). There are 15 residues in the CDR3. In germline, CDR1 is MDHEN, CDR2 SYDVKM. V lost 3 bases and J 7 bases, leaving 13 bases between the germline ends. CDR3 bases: TGTGCCAGCAGTTTCGGGGGGCCTGGGAATTCACCCCTCCACTTT. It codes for CASSFGGPGNSPLHF.

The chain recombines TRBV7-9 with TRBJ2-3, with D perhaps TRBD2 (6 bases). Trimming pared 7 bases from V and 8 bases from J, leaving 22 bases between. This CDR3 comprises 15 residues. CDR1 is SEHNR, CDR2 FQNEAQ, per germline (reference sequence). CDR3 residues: CASTPLTGPGGTQYF. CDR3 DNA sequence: TGTGCCAGCACCCCCCTGACGGGCCCCGGGGGTACGCAGTATTTT.